This T cell receptor beta chain is drawn from a study of blood T cells in healthy people across ages. On the study more broadly: Template switching retrieved approximately one barcoded beta molecule for each two T cells.

This clonotype occurred a few times. Its antigen remains unknown. Findings of the study overall: Naive CD4+ cells and diversity were both higher in long-lived donors than in aged donors.

Extraction yielded at least 5 micrograms of total RNA per sample. The use of a sample-barcoded 5' primer and a J-beta primer mix characterized a second PCR of roughly 7 to 12 cycles. Each CDR3 protein gets one entry after TCRdb re-called the 5' RACE reads with MiXCR. Among approximately 880,000 distinct CDR3 sequences listed, about 48% were seen once. Sequencing was carried out using blood. The receptor was derived from a man younger than 45 in good health.

CDR3 DNA: TGTGCCATCTCGCGGCGGGGTGATGGCTACACCTTC. The encoded protein is CAISRRGDGYTF. The gene calls are TRBV28 and TRBJ1-2; D remains unclear. The CDR3 has 12 residues. Germline CDR1 and CDR2: MDHEN and SYDVKM. Trimming left V 10 bases short and J 6 bases short, with 15 bases between.